This entry describes one T cell receptor (beta chain). What this receptor recognizes is not known. It has no much larger one-base neighbor in the sample; base qualities were not kept. According to the study, the label for this sample's time point signals: about 28 days (+/-7) after the second vaccine dose. AZD1222 recipients given second doses at about 4 weeks or at about 12 weeks were pooled, since spike-specific TCR depth and breadth were not found to differ between the two schedules. Vaccinee samples were obtained from the UK trials COV001 and COV002, which included a single-blind randomized controlled phase 2/3 trial of AZD1222 (ChAdOx1 nCoV-19) in healthy adults. Trial participant PBMC samples were collected at day 0 and day 28 after the second dose for TCRbeta chain sequencing. The sample originates from a study of T cell responses to AZD1222 COVID-19 vaccine (dated by TCRdb to about 2021). With regard to the full study: TCR sequencing was performed for roughly 240 trial participants, of whom approximately 200 were given two doses of AZD1222 and around 25 were given two doses of MenACWY control vaccine. Enrollment into the trials was organized by age into subgroups of 18-55, 56-69 and 70-plus years, and those subgroups contained approximately 160, 26 and 62 TCR-sequenced participants, respectively.

The CDR3 regions of human TCRbeta chains were subjected to immunosequencing. In the paper's pipeline: TCRs in the repertoires were matched against a reference library of SARS-CoV-2-specific TCRs that had been generated with the MIRA antigen-specificity platform. Breadth was defined as the fraction of unique TCRs that were SARS-CoV-2-associated, and depth was defined as the fraction of total T cells that were SARS-CoV-2-associated. Using the MIRA data, each spike-specific TCR was assigned both to the spike region to which the TCR was reactive and to a CD4 or CD8 class. Log10-transformed breadth and depth values were compared by one-way ANOVA with Sidak's multiple comparisons tests. TCRdb took over this immuneACCESS table, retaining in-frame rearrangements with V and J assigned. Such tables are incomplete; in checked studies, under half of the missing clones stem from an unresolved V gene, and the remainder is unexplained. V and J calls and clone size are copied from that table; D and trimming were computed from the DNA. The sample data list about 50,000 clones, and 80% of these were observed just once. The ten most abundant clones make up approximately 5.2% of the sample.

Summary of the overall study and its limitations: Spike-specific TCR breadth and depth rose significantly after two AZD1222 doses compared with day 0 and with MenACWY recipients. Because no day 14 peak-response samples were available, repertoires were characterized only after the peak T cell response. Conclusions about previously exposed vaccinees are limited because only 6 or 7 AZD1222 recipients were SARS-CoV-2 seropositive at baseline. The 56-69-year group was small, and its depth increase did not reach significance, likely because of low power. Epitopes outside the regions mutated in the B.1.351 and B.1.1.7 variants were reportedly recognized by nearly half of the unique spike-specific TCRs. Vaccine-associated CD4 TCRs spanned the whole spike protein, with dominant responses in regions 160-218 and 743-854. Most participants were white British and females outnumbered males, and the authors suggested that clonal diversity may have been underestimated.

Sequences were derived from peripheral blood, sampled 28 days after the second AZD1222 dose. The receptor was derived from an adult who received the AZD1222 COVID-19 vaccine.

The nucleotides are TGTGCCAAGGCGGGCAAAGACAGGGAAGGGTCACCCCTCCACTTT. Its coded protein is CAKAGKDREGSPLHF. In this chain, TRBV19 is recombined with TRBJ1-6; TRBD1 lines up with 7 middle nucleotides. Relative to germline, V is missing 10 bases and J is missing 10 bases, with 16 bases of the junction outside any gene match. The CDR1 and CDR2 encoded by the germline V gene (reference sequence) are LNHDA and SQIVND. The CDR3 runs 15 residues from the cysteine to the phenylalanine. Of all the DNA, just the CDR3 is kept, 45 bases in frame from base 1. With the portions outside the CDR3 filled from the reference TRBV19 and TRBJ1-6 genes, the complete variable region becomes DGGITQSPKYLFRKEGQNVTLSCEQNLNHDAMYWYRQDPGQGLRLIYYSQIVNDFQKGDIAEGYSVSREKKESFPLTVTSAQKNPTAFYLCAKAGKDREGSPLHFGNGTRLTVT.